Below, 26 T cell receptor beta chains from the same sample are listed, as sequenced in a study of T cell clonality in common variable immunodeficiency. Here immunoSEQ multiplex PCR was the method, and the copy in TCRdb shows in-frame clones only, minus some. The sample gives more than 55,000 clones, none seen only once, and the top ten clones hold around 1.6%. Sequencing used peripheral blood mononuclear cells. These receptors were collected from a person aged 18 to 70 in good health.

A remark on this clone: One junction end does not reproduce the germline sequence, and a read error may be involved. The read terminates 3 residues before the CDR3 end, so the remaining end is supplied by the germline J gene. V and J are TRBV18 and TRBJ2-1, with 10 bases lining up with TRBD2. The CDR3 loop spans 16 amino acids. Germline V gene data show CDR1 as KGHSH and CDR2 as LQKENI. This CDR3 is CASPPGTSVPYNEQFF. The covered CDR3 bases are TGTGCCAGCCCACCGGGGACTAGCGTCCCCTACAATGAG. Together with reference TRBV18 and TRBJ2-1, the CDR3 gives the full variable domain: NAGVMQNPRHLVRRRGQEARLRCSPMKGHSHVYWYRQLPEEGLKFMVYLQKENIIDESGMPKERFSAEFPKEGPSILRIQQVVRGDSAAYFCASPPGTSVPYNEQFFGPGTRLTVL.

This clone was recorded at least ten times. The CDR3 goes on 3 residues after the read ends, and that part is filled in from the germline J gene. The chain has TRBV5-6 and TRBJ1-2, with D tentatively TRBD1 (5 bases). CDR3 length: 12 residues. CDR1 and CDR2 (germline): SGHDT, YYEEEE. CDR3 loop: CASSLAPGGYTF. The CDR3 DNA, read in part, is TGTGCCAGCAGCTTGGCCCCAGGGGGC.

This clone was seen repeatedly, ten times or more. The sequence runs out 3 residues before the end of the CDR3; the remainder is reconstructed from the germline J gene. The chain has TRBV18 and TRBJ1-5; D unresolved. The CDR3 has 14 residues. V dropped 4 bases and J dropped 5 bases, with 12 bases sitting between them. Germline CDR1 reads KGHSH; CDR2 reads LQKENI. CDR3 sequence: CASSQTGSYQPQHF. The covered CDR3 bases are TGTGCCAGCTCACAGACGGGGTCCTATCAGCCC. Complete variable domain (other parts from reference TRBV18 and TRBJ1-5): NAGVMQNPRHLVRRRGQEARLRCSPMKGHSHVYWYRQLPEEGLKFMVYLQKENIIDESGMPKERFSAEFPKEGPSILRIQQVVRGDSAAYFCASSQTGSYQPQHFGDGTRLSIL.

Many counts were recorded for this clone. The CDR3 region is CASSVGGLAGDEQFF. The covered CDR3 bases are TGTGCCAGCAGCGTAGGGGGACTAGCAGGAGATGAG. The J gene is TRBJ2-1, the V gene TRBV9, with 9 nucleotides matching TRBD2. The read comes to an end 3 residues before the CDR3 does, leaving the germline J gene to fill in the end. Germline V CDR1 and CDR2: SGDLS, YYNGEE. This CDR3 has 15 residues. V shed 0 bases and J 8 bases; nucleotides not matched to a gene: 6. Full variable domain (missing parts from reference TRBV9 and TRBJ2-1): DSGVTQTPKHLITATGQRVTLRCSPRSGDLSVYWYQQSLDQGLQFLIQYYNGEERAKGNILERFSAQQFPDLHSELNLSSLELGDSALYFCASSVGGLAGDEQFFGPGTRLTVL.

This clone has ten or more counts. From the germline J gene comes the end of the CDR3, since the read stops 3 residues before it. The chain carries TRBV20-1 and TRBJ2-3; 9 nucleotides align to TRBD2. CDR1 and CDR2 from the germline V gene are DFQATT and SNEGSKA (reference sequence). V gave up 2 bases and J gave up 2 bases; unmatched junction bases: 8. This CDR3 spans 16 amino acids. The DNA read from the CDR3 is TGCAGTGCTAGAAAGGTAGCGGGAGCCATCACAGATACG. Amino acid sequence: CSARKVAGAITDT. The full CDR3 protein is CSARKVAGAITDTQYF.

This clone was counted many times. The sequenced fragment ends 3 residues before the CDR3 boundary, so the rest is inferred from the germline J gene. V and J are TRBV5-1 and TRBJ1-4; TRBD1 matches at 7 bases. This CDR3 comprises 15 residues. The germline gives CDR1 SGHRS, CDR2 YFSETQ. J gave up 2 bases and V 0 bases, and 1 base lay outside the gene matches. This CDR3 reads CASSLAGQTNEKLFF. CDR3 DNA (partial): TGCGCCAGCAGCTTGGCGGGACAGACTAATGAAAAA.

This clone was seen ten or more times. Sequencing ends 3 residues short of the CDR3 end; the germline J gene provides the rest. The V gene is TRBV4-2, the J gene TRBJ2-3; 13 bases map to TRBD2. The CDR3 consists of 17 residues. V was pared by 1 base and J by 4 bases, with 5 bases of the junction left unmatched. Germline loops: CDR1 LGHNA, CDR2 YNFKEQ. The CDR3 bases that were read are TGTGCCAGCAGCCAAGTCCGGACTAGCGGGAGCCCAGATACG. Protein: CASSQVRTSGSPDT. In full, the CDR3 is CASSQVRTSGSPDTQYF.

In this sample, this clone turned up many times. The CDR3 bases that were read are TGCGCCAGCAGCGTCAAGGGGGAGGTGGCCACTGAA. As protein: CASSVKGEVATE. The full CDR3 protein is CASSVKGEVATEAFF. This chain joins TRBV5-1 and TRBJ1-1; tentatively, D is TRBD1 (6 bases). The sequence runs out 3 residues before the end of the CDR3; the remainder is reconstructed from the germline J gene. The CDR3 runs to 15 residues. The germline V gene has CDR1 SGHRS and CDR2 YFSETQ. V was trimmed by 4 bases and J by 4 bases, leaving 17 bases between them.

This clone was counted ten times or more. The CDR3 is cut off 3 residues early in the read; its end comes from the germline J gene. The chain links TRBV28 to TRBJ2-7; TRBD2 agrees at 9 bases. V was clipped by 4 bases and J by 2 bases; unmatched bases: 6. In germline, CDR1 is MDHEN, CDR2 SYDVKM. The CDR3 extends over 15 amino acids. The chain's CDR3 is CASSSPSGVAYEQYF. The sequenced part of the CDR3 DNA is TGTGCCAGCAGTTCCCCTAGCGGGGTAGCCTACGAG.

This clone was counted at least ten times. The covered CDR3 bases are TGTGCTAGTGCTCTACTAGGAGGAGGCCACGAG. It codes for CASALLGGGHE. The whole CDR3 region reads CASALLGGGHEQYF. The rearrangement joins TRBV12-5 to TRBJ2-7, with TRBD2 as a possible D gene (5 bases). The sequence runs out 3 residues before the end of the CDR3; the remainder is reconstructed from the germline J gene. The CDR3 covers 14 residues. The V gene lost 7 bases and the J gene lost 5 bases, with 18 bases spanning the gap. Per the germline V gene, CDR1 is LGHNT and CDR2 is FRNRAP.

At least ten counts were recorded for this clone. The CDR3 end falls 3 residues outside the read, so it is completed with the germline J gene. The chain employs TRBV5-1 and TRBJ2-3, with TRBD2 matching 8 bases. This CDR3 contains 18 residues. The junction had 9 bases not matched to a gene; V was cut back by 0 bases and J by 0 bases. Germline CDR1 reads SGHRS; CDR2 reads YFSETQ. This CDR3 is CASSLGRSGTSSTDTQYF. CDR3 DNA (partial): TGCGCCAGCAGCTTGGGTCGTAGCGGGACTTCTAGCACAGATACG.

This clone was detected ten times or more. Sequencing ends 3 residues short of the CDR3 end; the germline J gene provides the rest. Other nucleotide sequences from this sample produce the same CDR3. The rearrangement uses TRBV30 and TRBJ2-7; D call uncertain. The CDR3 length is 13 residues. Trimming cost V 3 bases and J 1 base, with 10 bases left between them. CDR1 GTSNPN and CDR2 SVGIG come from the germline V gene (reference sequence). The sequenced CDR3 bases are TGTGCCTGGAGCTTTGGCGGTTCCTACGAG. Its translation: CAWSFGGSYE. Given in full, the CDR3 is CAWSFGGSYEQYF.

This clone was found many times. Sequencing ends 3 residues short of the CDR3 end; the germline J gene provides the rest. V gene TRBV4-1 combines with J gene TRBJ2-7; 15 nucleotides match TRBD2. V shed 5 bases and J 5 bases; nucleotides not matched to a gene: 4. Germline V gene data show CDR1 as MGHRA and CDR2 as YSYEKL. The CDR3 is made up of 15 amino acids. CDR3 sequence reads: CASSMGLAGGNEQYF. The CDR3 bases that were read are TGCGCCAGCAGCATGGGACTAGCGGGAGGAAACGAG.

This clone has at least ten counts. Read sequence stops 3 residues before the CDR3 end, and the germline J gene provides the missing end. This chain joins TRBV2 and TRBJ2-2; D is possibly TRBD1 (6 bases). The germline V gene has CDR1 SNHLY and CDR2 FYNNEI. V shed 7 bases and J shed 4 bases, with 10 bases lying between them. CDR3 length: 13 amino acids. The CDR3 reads CASTQGSTGELFF. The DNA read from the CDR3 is TGTGCCAGCACCCAGGGGTCCACCGGGGAG.

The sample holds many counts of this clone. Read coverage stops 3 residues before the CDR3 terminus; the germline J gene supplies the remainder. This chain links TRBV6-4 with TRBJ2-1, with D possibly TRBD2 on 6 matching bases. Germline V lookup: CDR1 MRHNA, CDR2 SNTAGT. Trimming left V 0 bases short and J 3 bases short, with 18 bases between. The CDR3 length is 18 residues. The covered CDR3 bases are TGTGCCAGCAGTGACTCCGGGTGGCGGGTGGAGGGCTACAATGAG. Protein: CASSDSGWRVEGYNE. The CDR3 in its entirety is CASSDSGWRVEGYNEQFF.

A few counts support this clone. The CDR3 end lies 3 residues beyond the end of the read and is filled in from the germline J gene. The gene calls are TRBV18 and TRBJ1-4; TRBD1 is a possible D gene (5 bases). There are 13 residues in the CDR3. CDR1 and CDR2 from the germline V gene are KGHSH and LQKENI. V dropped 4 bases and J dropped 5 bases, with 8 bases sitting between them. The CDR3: CASSRGSNEKLFF. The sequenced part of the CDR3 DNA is TGTGCCAGCTCACGGGGCTCGAATGAAAAA.

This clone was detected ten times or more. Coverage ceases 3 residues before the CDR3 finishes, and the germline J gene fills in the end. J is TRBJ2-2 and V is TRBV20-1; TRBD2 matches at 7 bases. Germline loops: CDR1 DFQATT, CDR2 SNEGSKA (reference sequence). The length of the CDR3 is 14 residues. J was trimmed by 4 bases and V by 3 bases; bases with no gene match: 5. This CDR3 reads CSASRASGTGELFF. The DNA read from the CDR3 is TGCAGTGCTAGCCGGGCTAGCGGCACCGGGGAG.

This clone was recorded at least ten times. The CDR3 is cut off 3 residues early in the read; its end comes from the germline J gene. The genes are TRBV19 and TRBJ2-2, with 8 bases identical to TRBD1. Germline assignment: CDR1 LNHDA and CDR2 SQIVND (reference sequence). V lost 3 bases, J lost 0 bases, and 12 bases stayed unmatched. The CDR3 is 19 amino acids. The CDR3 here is CASSISDRDPPTNTGELFF. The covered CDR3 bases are TGTGCCAGTAGTATTTCGGACAGGGACCCCCCCACGAACACCGGGGAG.

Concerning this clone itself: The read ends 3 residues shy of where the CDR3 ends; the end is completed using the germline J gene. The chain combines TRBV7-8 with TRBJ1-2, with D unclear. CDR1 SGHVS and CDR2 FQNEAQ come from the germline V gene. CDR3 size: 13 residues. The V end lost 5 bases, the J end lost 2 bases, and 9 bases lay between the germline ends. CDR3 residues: CASSQTRNYGYTF. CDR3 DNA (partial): TGTGCCAGCAGCCAGACACGGAACTATGGC.

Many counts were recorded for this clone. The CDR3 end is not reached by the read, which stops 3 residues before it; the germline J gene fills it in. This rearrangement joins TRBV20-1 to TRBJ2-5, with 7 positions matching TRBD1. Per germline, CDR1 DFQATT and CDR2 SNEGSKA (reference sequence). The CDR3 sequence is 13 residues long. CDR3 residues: CSTTRRGGETQYF. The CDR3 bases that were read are TGCAGCACAACCCGTAGAGGGGGCGAGACC.

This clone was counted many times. Partial CDR3 DNA: TGCAGTGCCCGACCGTGGACTAGCGGGAGGGTGGAATGGACAGATACG. This gives the protein CSARPWTSGRVEWTDT. The entire CDR3 sequence reads CSARPWTSGRVEWTDTQYF. The J gene is TRBJ2-3, the V gene TRBV20-1, with TRBD2 identical over 15 bases. Read sequence stops 3 residues before the CDR3 end, and the germline J gene provides the missing end. The V and J ends lost 6 bases and 3 bases, in that order; junction bases with no gene match: 16. The germline V gene encodes CDR1 DFQATT and CDR2 SNEGSKA (reference sequence). The CDR3 sequence is 19 residues long.

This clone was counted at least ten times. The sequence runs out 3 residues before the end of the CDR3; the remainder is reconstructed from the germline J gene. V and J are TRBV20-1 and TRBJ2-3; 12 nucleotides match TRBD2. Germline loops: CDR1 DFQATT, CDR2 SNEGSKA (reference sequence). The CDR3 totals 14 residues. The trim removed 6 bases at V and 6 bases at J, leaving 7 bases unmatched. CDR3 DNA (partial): TGCAGTGCCCCGACTAGCGGGAGTGAGGATACG. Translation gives CSAPTSGSEDT. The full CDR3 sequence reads CSAPTSGSEDTQYF.

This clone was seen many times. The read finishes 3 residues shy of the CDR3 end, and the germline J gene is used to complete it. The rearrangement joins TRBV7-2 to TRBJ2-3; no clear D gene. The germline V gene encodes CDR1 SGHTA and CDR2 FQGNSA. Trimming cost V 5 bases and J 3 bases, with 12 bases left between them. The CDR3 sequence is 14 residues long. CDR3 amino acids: CASSPVMVTDTQYF. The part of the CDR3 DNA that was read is TGTGCCAGCAGCCCGGTGATGGTTACAGATACG.

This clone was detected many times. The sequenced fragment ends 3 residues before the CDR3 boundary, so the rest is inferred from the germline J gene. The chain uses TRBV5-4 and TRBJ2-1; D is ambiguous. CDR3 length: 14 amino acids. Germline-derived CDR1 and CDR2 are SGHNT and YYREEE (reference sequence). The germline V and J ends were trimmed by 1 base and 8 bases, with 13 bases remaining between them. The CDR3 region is CASSLIRRSDEQFF. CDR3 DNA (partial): TGTGCCAGCAGCTTGATCCGAAGGTCCGATGAG.

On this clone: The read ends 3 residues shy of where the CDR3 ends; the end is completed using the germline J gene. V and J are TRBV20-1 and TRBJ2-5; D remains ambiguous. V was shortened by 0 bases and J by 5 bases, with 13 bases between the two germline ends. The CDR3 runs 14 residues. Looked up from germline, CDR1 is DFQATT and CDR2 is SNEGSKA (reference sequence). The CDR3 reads CSARDPYSWETQYF. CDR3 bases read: TGCAGTGCTAGAGATCCCTACAGTTGGGAGACC.

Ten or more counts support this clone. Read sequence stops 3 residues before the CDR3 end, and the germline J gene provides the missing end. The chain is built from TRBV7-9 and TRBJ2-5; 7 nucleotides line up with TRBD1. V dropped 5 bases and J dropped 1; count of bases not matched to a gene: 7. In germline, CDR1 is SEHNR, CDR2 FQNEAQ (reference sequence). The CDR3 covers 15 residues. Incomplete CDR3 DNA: TGTGCCAGCAGCCCCCGGGACAGAACCCAAGAGACC. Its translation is CASSPRDRTQET. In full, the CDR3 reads CASSPRDRTQETQYF.